The 21 T cell receptor beta chains listed next were all sequenced from one sample in a study of T cells expressing NK-cell markers. Reprocessing the 5' RACE reads, TCRdb reports a single entry for every CDR3 protein and omits DNA. Reported are some 300,000 distinct CDR3 sequences; the ten largest clones contain approximately 0.41%. Sequencing was done on a sample of blood T cells: a sorted CD56 or NKG2C T cell subset, CD4+ or CD8+ T cells, or bulk PBMC T cells (not recorded which). These receptor sequences come from a man aged 18 to 30 in good health.

CDR3 sequence: CASSPRGGARYGYTF. The chain uses TRBV12-3 or TRBV12-4 and TRBJ1-2; the TCRdb call, TRBD1, lacks DNA for checking. The CDR3 has 15 residues.

The chain combines TRBV5-6 with TRBJ1-1. Germline loops: CDR1 SGHDT, CDR2 YYEEEE. There are 13 residues in the CDR3. The CDR3: CASSMDRDTEAFF.

The CDR3 reads CASSHGLAQVQYF. The V call is TRBV7-7, the J call TRBJ2-3; absent DNA, TCRdb's TRBD2 call cannot be checked. This CDR3 contains 13 residues. Germline values: CDR1 SSHAT, CDR2 FNYEAQ (reference sequence).

The chain employs TRBV20-1 and TRBJ2-5; without DNA, the TCRdb call of TRBD1 cannot be checked. This CDR3 spans 15 amino acids. The germline V gene has CDR1 DFQATT and CDR2 SNEGSKA (reference sequence). CDR3 sequence: CSVSRQGLFQETQYF.

This chain connects TRBV20-1 to TRBJ1-2; TCRdb returns TRBD1, unconfirmable since there is no DNA. Germline V gene lookup returns CDR1 DFQATT and CDR2 SNEGSKA (reference sequence). The CDR3 contains 14 residues. CDR3 sequence: CSALGQGSWYGYTF.

The rearrangement joins TRBV20-1 to TRBJ2-3; absent DNA, TCRdb's TRBD2 call cannot be checked. Germline CDR1 is DFQATT and CDR2 is SNEGSKA (reference sequence). The CDR3 runs 16 residues. This CDR3 reads CSVRTSGKTSTDTQYF.

The chain is built from TRBV6-2 or TRBV6-3 and TRBJ1-1. In germline, CDR1 is MNHEY, CDR2 SVGEGT. This CDR3 has 13 amino acids. CDR3 sequence reads: CASSYEALAKAFF.

The chain carries TRBV6-1 and TRBJ1-1; TCRdb picks TRBD1, but there is no DNA to check that call. CDR1 and CDR2 from the germline V gene are MNHNS and SASEGT. The CDR3 consists of 13 residues. The CDR3 sequence is CASSLGQGDSAFF.

The rearrangement joins TRBV7-6 to TRBJ1-4; TCRdb names TRBD1, which stays unverified in the absence of DNA. The CDR3 length is 15 residues. Germline-derived CDR1 and CDR2 are SGHVS and FNYEAQ. CDR3 loop: CASSLGGGSNEKLFF.

This sequence joins TRBV14 and TRBJ2-2; without DNA, the TCRdb call of TRBD1 cannot be checked. The CDR3 contains 15 residues. Per germline, CDR1 SGHDN and CDR2 FVKESK. The CDR3 loop reads CASSRRQGKSGELFF.

The genes are TRBV6-1 and TRBJ2-5; no DNA is available, so the TRBD2 call from TCRdb remains unchecked. Germline assignment: CDR1 MNHNS and CDR2 SASEGT. The CDR3 sequence is 15 residues long. CDR3 region: CASRGSGRSQETQYF.

The gene calls are TRBV12-3 or TRBV12-4 and TRBJ2-2; absent DNA, TCRdb's TRBD2 call cannot be checked. The CDR3 totals 13 residues. The CDR3 sequence: CASRDFTTGELFF.

The chain joins TRBV18 to TRBJ2-2; no DNA is available, so the TRBD1 call from TCRdb remains unchecked. Germline V lookup: CDR1 KGHSH, CDR2 LQKENI. The CDR3 spans 16 residues. The CDR3 sequence is CASSPYRDRDTGELFF.

The chain has TRBV29-1 and TRBJ2-2; TCRdb indicates TRBD2, and absent DNA this call remains unverified. This CDR3 contains 13 residues. Germline assignment: CDR1 SQVTM and CDR2 ANQGSEA. This CDR3 is CSVGEGNTGELFF.

The gene calls are TRBV6-5 and TRBJ1-5. Germline CDR1 reads MNHEY; CDR2 reads SVGAGI. There are 15 residues in the CDR3. CDR3 sequence: CASSMGYSSNQPQHF.

This sequence joins TRBV9 and TRBJ2-3. The CDR3 spans 14 residues. Per the germline V gene, CDR1 is SGDLS and CDR2 is YYNGEE. CDR3 residues: CASSVRGSTDTQYF.

The chain's CDR3 is CASSLNPLQGGDTQYF. The rearrangement uses TRBV5-5 and TRBJ2-3; the TCRdb D gene call, TRBD1, has no DNA to confirm it. This CDR3 has 16 amino acids. Germline V CDR1 and CDR2: SGHKS, YYEKEE (reference sequence). Filled out from reference TRBV5-5 and TRBJ2-3, the complete variable domain reads DAGVTQSPTHLIKTRGQQVTLRCSPISGHKSVSWYQQVLGQGPQFIFQYYEKEERGRGNFPDRFSARQFPNYSSELNVNALLLGDSALYLCASSLNPLQGGDTQYFGPGTRLTVL.

This rearrangement joins TRBV4-3 to TRBJ1-1; TCRdb reports TRBD1, a call that lacks DNA to check it against. Germline CDR1 LGHNA, CDR2 YSLEER. This CDR3 has 15 residues. The CDR3 loop reads CASSHPGQGQTEAFF.

The CDR3 protein is CASSLAGGPRNEQFF. V gene TRBV7-6 combines with J gene TRBJ2-1; TCRdb's D gene call, TRBD2, goes unchecked for lack of DNA. Per the germline V gene, CDR1 is SGHVS and CDR2 is FNYEAQ. This CDR3 comprises 15 residues.

The J gene is TRBJ2-1, the V gene TRBV3-1; TCRdb reports TRBD2, a call that lacks DNA to check it against. The CDR3 sequence is 15 residues long. Per the germline V gene, CDR1 is LGHDT and CDR2 is YNNKEL (reference sequence). CDR3 loop: CASSAVRERLGEQFF.

The chain combines TRBV15 with TRBJ1-4; TCRdb's D gene call, TRBD1, goes unchecked for lack of DNA. This CDR3 is 15 amino acids long. From germline, CDR1 is LNHNV and CDR2 YYDKDF (reference sequence). CDR3 in amino acids: CATSRETGTNEKLFF.